Sequencing of this T cell receptor (beta chain) was carried out in a study of shared clonotypes between healthy human individuals. General observations from the study: Clonotypes shared by all four sorted-subset donors had higher generation probabilities than non-shared clonotypes. Some naive CD4 clonotypes, roughly 4.5%, turned up in common across several donors.

About this clone: Antigen: not known.

Germline values: CDR1 SGHAT, CDR2 FQDESV (reference sequence). With 1 base clipped from V and 5 bases from J, the junction kept 6 bases outside the gene matches. The CDR3 sequence is 15 residues long. Deep-level running was used for the assay. Sorted-subset replicate PCR reactions contained approximately 190 ng DNA, corresponding to approximately 30,000 T cell genomes. TCRdb keeps only in-frame clones here, not all; method: immunoSEQ multiplex PCR. This table holds 1 million to 1.2 million clones, around 77% found once. The V gene is TRBV11-1, the J gene TRBJ2-5; 8 positions agree with TRBD1. The TCR was taken from a man younger than 35 in good health. Some clones in this sample may be carry-over from other donors' samples. Sequencing used memory CD4+ T cells from PBMCs. The sample's subset: CD45RA-negative fraction. CDR3: CASSLGEDRVETQYF. In nucleotides, the CDR3 is TGTGCCAGCAGCTTAGGAGAGGACAGGGTGGAGACCCAGTACTTC.